This TCR beta chain was recovered during a study of TIL therapy for anti-PD-1-resistant metastatic lung cancer. Study overall: Tumors carried a median about 1.4 non-synonymous mutations per megabase.

The libraries were made with immunoSEQ v3. Sequencing depth was about 2 million read pairs for survey level, about 5-6 million for deep. Repertoires were generated with immunoSEQ multiplex PCR, while TCRdb's copy carries only in-frame clones and drops some. Of over 20,000 clones in the sample, 72% were seen once. Time point described: pre-treatment sample, taken before nivolumab and TIL therapy. The tumor samples were excised metastases, mostly pleural nodules or supraclavicular lymph nodes. This CDR3 is built from 13 residues. Per the germline V gene, CDR1 is SGHRS and CDR2 is YFSETQ. V was cut by 4 bases and J by 2 bases, with 9 bases left in between. Concerning this clone: Its antigen remains unknown.

Overall study results and limits: The cohort had more treatment-naive, never-smoker and oncogene-addicted patients than typical.

The material sequenced was tumor tissue, taken at baseline. The TCR sequence derives from a person aged 25-80 years with non-small cell lung cancer. The chain carries TRBV5-1 and TRBJ2-5; D may be TRBD1 (6 bases). The CDR3 is CASSADSQETQYF. The CDR3 bases are TGCGCCAGCAGCGCGGACAGTCAAGAGACCCAGTACTTC.